The 9 T cell receptor beta chains in this list originate from one sample, sequenced in a study of cytomegalovirus exposure and HLA in healthy donors. The PCR used 60 Vbeta and 13 Jbeta primers. The repertoire was sequenced with immunoSEQ multiplex PCR; TCRdb's copy has only in-frame clones and lacks some. Here the sample spans 150,000 to 180,000 clones, around 68% being singletons. The specimen sequenced was PBMCs. Receptors were obtained from a man aged 25 to 40 in good health and CMV-seronegative.

This sequence joins TRBV7-8 and TRBJ2-3; D is possibly TRBD1 (5 bases). The germline V gene has CDR1 SGHVS and CDR2 FQNEAQ. The CDR3 contains 14 residues. The V end lost 4 bases, the J end lost 5 bases, and 13 bases lay between the germline ends. The CDR3 region has the DNA TGTGCCAGCAGCTCCTGGGGCGCTCGAGATACGCAGTATTTT. As protein: CASSSWGARDTQYF.

This sequence joins TRBV7-4 and TRBJ1-5; D might be TRBD1 (5 bases). V was clipped by 5 bases and J by 6 bases, with 20 bases between them. Germline V gives CDR1 SGHVT, CDR2 SQSDAQ. There are 16 residues in the CDR3. CDR3 residues: CASSPRSPGRPQPQHF. The CDR3, as DNA: TGTGCCAGCAGCCCCCGGTCACCAGGGCGGCCTCAGCCCCAGCATTTT.

The chain is built from TRBV27 and TRBJ2-7; 11 bases match TRBD2. Germline V gives CDR1 MNHEY, CDR2 SMNVEV (reference sequence). The CDR3 length is 14 residues. Unmatched junction bases numbered 4, after V lost 0 bases and J lost 9 bases. The CDR3 here is CASSLSTSGASQYF. DNA for the CDR3: TGTGCCAGCAGTTTATCGACTAGCGGGGCATCGCAGTACTTC.

The chain joins TRBV28 to TRBJ1-1; 10 nucleotides match TRBD1. The CDR3 covers 14 residues. In germline, CDR1 is MDHEN, CDR2 SYDVKM. V shed 6 bases, J shed 1 base, and the junction held 2 bases outside the gene matches. In DNA form, the CDR3 reads TGTGCCAGCAGCGGGGACAGGGGGAACACTGAAGCTTTCTTT. Translating it yields CASSGDRGNTEAFF.

V gene TRBV7-2 combines with J gene TRBJ1-1; 8 bases fit TRBD1. The germline V gene encodes CDR1 SGHTA and CDR2 FQGNSA. The CDR3 contains 16 residues. V trimming: 4 bases; J trimming: 3 bases; junction bases outside the gene matches: 10. This chain's CDR3 is CASSSRQGRKDTEAFF. CDR3 nucleotide sequence: TGTGCCAGCAGCTCCCGACAGGGGCGAAAAGACACTGAAGCTTTCTTT.

A single count supports this clone. The chain is built from TRBV19 and TRBJ2-2; 8 nucleotides match TRBD2. V was clipped by 6 bases and J by 5 bases; unmatched bases: 11. Germline CDR1 reads LNHDA; CDR2 reads SQIVND (reference sequence). CDR3 size: 16 residues. CDR3: CASRQSRGAGTGELFF. The CDR3, as DNA: TGTGCCAGTAGGCAATCGCGGGGGGCAGGGACCGGGGAGCTGTTTTTT.

The chain carries TRBV14 and TRBJ2-5; the D is unclear. This CDR3 spans 15 amino acids. In germline, CDR1 is SGHDN, CDR2 FVKESK. Trimming removed 0 bases from V and 0 bases from J, with 8 bases in between. The CDR3 sequence is CASSQEGRYQETQYF. For the CDR3, the DNA is TGTGCCAGCAGCCAAGAAGGCAGGTACCAAGAGACCCAGTACTTC.

The chain recombines TRBV6-5 with TRBJ1-6; 9 bases line up with TRBD1. Trimming removed 4 bases from V and 10 bases from J; junction bases left unmatched: 5. CDR3 length equals 14 residues. Germline values: CDR1 MNHEY, CDR2 SVGAGI. CDR3 sequence: CASSSDRGQSPLHF. CDR3 DNA: TGTGCCAGCAGTTCGGACAGGGGACAGTCACCCCTCCACTTT.

The chain recombines TRBV27 with TRBJ1-6; the match to TRBD1 covers 8 bases. V was pared by 4 bases and J by 9 bases, with 17 bases of the junction left unmatched. This CDR3 is 18 amino acids long. Looked up from germline, CDR1 is MNHEY and CDR2 is SMNVEV (reference sequence). The CDR3 reads CASSSGQGRPSWGSPLHF. The CDR3 region has the DNA TGTGCCAGCAGTTCCGGACAGGGCCGCCCTTCTTGGGGTTCACCCCTCCACTTT.